This T cell receptor (beta chain) emerged from a study of T cells expressing NK-cell markers. Study background: Sorted T-cell subsets CD3+CD56+NKG2C+, CD3+CD56+NKG2C- and CD3+CD56-NKG2C+ were TCR beta-sequenced. Of eight sequenced donors, seven were HCMV-seropositive and one HCMV-seronegative.

From its re-call of the 5' RACE reads, TCRdb lists each CDR3 protein once, without DNA. The sample totals 90,000 to 130,000 distinct CDR3 sequences. The CDR3 is made up of 16 amino acids. Per the germline V gene, CDR1 is MGHRA and CDR2 is YSYEKL. The sample taken for sequencing was blood T cells: a sorted CD56 or NKG2C T cell subset, CD4+ or CD8+ T cells, or bulk PBMC T cells (not recorded which). The receptor's source is a woman aged 18 to 75 in good health. V gene TRBV4-1 combines with J gene TRBJ2-3; TCRdb returns TRBD2, unconfirmable since there is no DNA. CDR3 sequence reads: CASSQIRREGTDTQYF.